These 13 T cell receptor beta chains were sequenced from one sample in a study of blood T cell repertoires in COVID-19. Using immunoSEQ multiplex PCR, the repertoire was profiled, and TCRdb retains in-frame clones only, with some absent. The sample shows about 120,000 clones, 75% to 85% of them seen only once. Sequenced: peripheral blood. Every receptor here comes from a woman in her fifties or sixties with acute or convalescent COVID-19.

The rearrangement links TRBV6-1 to TRBJ2-7; 7 bases match TRBD2. This CDR3 has 14 amino acids. J lost 11 bases, V lost 3 bases, and 13 bases had no gene match. The germline CDR1 and CDR2 sequences are MNHNS and SASEGT. CDR3 bases: TGTGCCAGCAGTGATCTAGCGGTATCCCCCGCGGAGTACTTC. It encodes CASSDLAVSPAEYF.

This chain connects TRBV7-9 to TRBJ1-2, with D perhaps matching TRBD1 (6 bases). The V gene lost 3 bases and the J gene lost 3 bases, with 8 bases spanning the gap. The length of the CDR3 is 13 residues. Germline V gene sequence: CDR1 SEHNR, CDR2 FQNEAQ (reference sequence). CDR3 in amino acids: CASSFNRDYGYTF. CDR3 nucleotides: TGTGCCAGCAGCTTTAACAGGGACTATGGCTACACCTTC.

The CDR3 spells CASSLTARTSGRNNEQFF. The CDR3, as DNA: TGTGCCAGCAGCCTAACCGCCCGGACTAGCGGGAGGAACAATGAGCAGTTCTTC. The V and J genes are TRBV14 and TRBJ2-1; 14 nucleotides match TRBD2. The J segment lost 5 bases and the V segment lost 4 bases, leaving 10 bases of the junction unmatched. The CDR3 extends over 18 amino acids. The germline V gene encodes CDR1 SGHDN and CDR2 FVKESK.

This clone was counted a few times. The chain joins TRBV5-5 to TRBJ2-7, with D unclear. The CDR3 is 14 residues long. The germline V gene has CDR1 SGHKS and CDR2 YYEKEE (reference sequence). Trimming removed 0 bases at V and 1 base at J, with 8 bases between. The CDR3 sequence: CASSLDSPSYEQYF. In DNA, the CDR3 is TGTGCCAGCAGCTTGGACAGTCCATCCTACGAGCAGTACTTC.

This chain joins TRBV18 and TRBJ1-1; D is undetermined. This CDR3 comprises 13 residues. Germline loops: CDR1 KGHSH, CDR2 LQKENI. Trimming left V 0 bases short and J 0 bases short, with 2 bases between. In DNA, the CDR3 is TGTGCCAGCTCACCACCCGTGAACACTGAAGCTTTCTTT. Its translation is CASSPPVNTEAFF.

The V and J genes are TRBV10-3 and TRBJ1-6, with D tentatively TRBD1 (6 bases). Germline V gene sequence: CDR1 ENHRY, CDR2 SYGVKD. V lost 5 bases and J 7 bases, leaving 15 bases between the germline ends. The CDR3 loop spans 15 amino acids. This chain's CDR3 is CAISPTGSGNSPLHF. For the CDR3, the DNA is TGTGCCATCAGTCCTACAGGGAGTGGAAATTCACCCCTCCACTTT.

The chain joins TRBV10-3 to TRBJ2-7, with D perhaps TRBD1 (5 bases). CDR1 is ENHRY and CDR2 is SYGVKD in the germline V gene. CDR3 size: 15 residues. The V end lost 3 bases, the J end lost 0 bases, and 12 bases lay between the germline ends. For the CDR3, the DNA is TGTGCCATCAGTGACATACAGGCAAGCTCCTACGAGCAGTACTTC. Amino acids: CAISDIQASSYEQYF.

This chain uses TRBV6-1 with TRBJ1-3; perhaps TRBD1 as D (6 bases). V gave up 2 bases and J gave up 3 bases, with 8 bases separating them. The CDR3 is made up of 14 amino acids. The germline V gene encodes CDR1 MNHNS and CDR2 SASEGT. DNA for the CDR3: TGTGCCAGCAGTGAAAAGGGGGATGGAAACACCATATATTTT. It translates to CASSEKGDGNTIYF.

The V call is TRBV6-5, the J call TRBJ1-4; D is perhaps TRBD1 (6 bases). The CDR3 covers 14 residues. V lost 7 bases to trimming and J lost 13 bases, with 22 bases between them. Germline CDR1 MNHEY, CDR2 SVGAGI. The DNA for the CDR3 is TGTGCCAGCACCAATACCCGACAGGCACCGGGACTGTTTTTT. This translates into CASTNTRQAPGLFF.

CDR3 in amino acids: CASSSPGQGAGYGYTF. CDR3 coding DNA: TGTGCCAGCAGCTCCCCGGGACAGGGGGCTGGCTATGGCTACACCTTC. The chain carries TRBV7-9 and TRBJ1-2, with 12 positions matching TRBD1. V lost 4 bases to trimming and J lost 4 bases; unmatched junction nucleotides: 7. In germline, CDR1 is SEHNR, CDR2 FQNEAQ (reference sequence). The CDR3 is made up of 16 amino acids.

This clone was recorded a few times. The chain's CDR3 is CAISNRVQETQYF. The CDR3 bases are TGTGCCATCAGCAACAGGGTTCAAGAGACCCAGTACTTC. The chain carries TRBV10-3 and TRBJ2-5; D may be TRBD1 (6 bases). The germline gives CDR1 ENHRY, CDR2 SYGVKD. The CDR3 is 13 residues long. V dropped 6 bases and J dropped 2 bases, with 10 bases sitting between them.

The chain employs TRBV28 and TRBJ1-4, with TRBD1 identical over 7 bases. In germline, CDR1 is MDHEN, CDR2 SYDVKM. The CDR3 totals 13 residues. The CDR3 DNA reads as TGTGCGCTAGGAGGGGGCACTAATGAAAAACTGTTTTTT. Encoded protein: CALGGGTNEKLFF.

V gene TRBV4-1 combines with J gene TRBJ1-2; TRBD1 is a possible D gene (5 bases). Trimming left V 0 bases short and J 8 bases short, with 22 bases between. The CDR3 contains 17 residues. Germline CDR1 is MGHRA and CDR2 is YSYEKL. DNA for the CDR3: TGCGCCAGCAGCCAAGATAATCAGGCAGGGATACTTGGGGGCTACACCTTC. Protein sequence: CASSQDNQAGILGGYTF.